A selection of T cell receptor beta chains follows, all from one sample in a study of regulatory T cells in long-lasting Graves disease. TCRdb re-called the multiplex PCR reads through MiXCR, storing one row per CDR3 protein. The sample lists roughly 700,000 distinct CDR3 sequences, about 30% seen once, with around 42% in the top ten. The sample here was peripheral blood mononuclear cells (PBMCs), taken when the disease was refractory, from a patient treated with antithyroid drugs. The source is a female donor with Graves disease. The CDR3 runs from the conserved cysteine through the conserved F or W. Each record gives: V gene, D gene, J gene, clone size, CDR3 DNA, CDR3 protein. A D gene is named only where the DNA matches it firmly. Size values are once, few and many counts, or a class for expanded clones, and some rows have none.

>TRBV19|-|TRBJ1-4|-
TGTGCCAGTAAGGGGACATCAGCACATGAAAAACTGTTTTTT
CASKGTSAHEKLFF
>TRBV3-1|-|TRBJ2-5|-
TGTGCCAGCAGCCAAGCCAAGGGCTCGGGGGCGGCGGAGACCCAGTACTTC
CASSQAKGSGAAETQYF
>TRBV20-1|TRBD1|TRBJ1-1|-
TGCAGTGCTAGAGCCCTGACAGGGGTCCCTGAAGCTTTCTTT
CSARALTGVPEAFF
>TRBV20-1|-|TRBJ2-5|-
TGCAGTGCTAGAGATCCCCAGCAAGAGACCCAGTACTTC
CSARDPQQETQYF
>TRBV12-3/TRBV12-4|-|TRBJ2-2|few
TGTGCCAGCAGTTCGTCCGCGCCCGGGGAGCTGTTTTTT
CASSSSAPGELFF
>TRBV7-2|-|TRBJ1-5|-
TGTGCCAGCAGTTCTTGGTCAGGAGGCAATCAGCCCCAGCATTTT
CASSSWSGGNQPQHF
>TRBV20-1|-|TRBJ2-7|-
TGCAGTGCTAGCCCAATCAGCGCCTACGAGCAGTACTTC
CSASPISAYEQYF
>TRBV2|-|TRBJ2-2|few
TGTGCCAGCACCGGGGGGCTAGCGGTCTACACCGGGGAGCTGTTTTTT
CASTGGLAVYTGELFF
>TRBV24-1|-|TRBJ1-5|-
TGTGCCACCAGTGATTCGGACAGCAATAGCAATCAGCCCCAGCATTTT
CATSDSDSNSNQPQHF
>TRBV6-1|-|TRBJ1-2|-
TGTGCCAGCAGTCCATTCGGGGCAGGCAATGGCTACACCTTC
CASSPFGAGNGYTF
>TRBV7-6|TRBD2|TRBJ2-7|-
TGTGCCAGCAGCTCCCTGACTAGCGGGAGTGCCGAGCAGTACTTC
CASSSLTSGSAEQYF
>TRBV12-3/TRBV12-4|TRBD1|TRBJ1-2|few
TGTGCCAGCAGGTCAGGGGGCCGTCACTATGGCTACACCTTC
CASRSGGRHYGYTF
>TRBV5-1|-|TRBJ2-7|few
TGCGCCAGCAGGGTGGACACGACTGGGGAGCAGTACTTC
CASRVDTTGEQYF
>TRBV19|-|TRBJ1-5|-
TGTGCCAGTAGTATTCGTCAGGGTAAAGGTAACGATCAGCCCCAGCATTTT
CASSIRQGKGNDQPQHF
>TRBV19|TRBD2|TRBJ2-1|-
TGTGCCAGTAGTAATTCGGCTAGCGGGAGAGTGCAGTTCTTC
CASSNSASGRVQFF
>TRBV12-3/TRBV12-4|-|TRBJ2-7|many
TGTGCCAGTACCCCGGTCCTTCGAGGCGAGCAGTACTTC
CASTPVLRGEQYF
>TRBV24-1|TRBD1|TRBJ1-2|few
TGTGCCACCAGTGACCCGGGGACAGGGGGTTCTAACTATGGCTACACCTTC
CATSDPGTGGSNYGYTF
>TRBV20-1|-|TRBJ1-1|few
TGCAGTGCTAGAATGGTTGAGGGTCGGCGTACTGAAGCTTTCTTT
CSARMVEGRRTEAFF
>TRBV29-1|TRBD1|TRBJ1-1|-
TGCAGCGTGACAGGGGGCAGATTCACTGAAGCTTTCTTT
CSVTGGRFTEAFF
>TRBV7-9|-|TRBJ1-2|many
TGTGCCAGCAGCTTAGTCCCTAACTATGGCTACACCTTC
CASSLVPNYGYTF